This paragraph reports one TCR beta chain. J gave up 9 bases and V 6 bases, and 20 bases lay outside the gene matches. Germline values: CDR1 MNHEY, CDR2 SVGEGT. CDR3 size: 17 residues. The sample belongs to a study of blood T cell repertoires in COVID-19. Across the study: There were acute and convalescent COVID-19 samples, and they came from the United States, Italy and Spain. PBMCs, B-cell-depleted T cells, or T cells were the source of the cDNA or gDNA that made up the material.

As handled by the study authors: Reference gene primer amplification in the assay estimated nucleated cell counts. The protocol was immunoSEQ multiplex PCR, while the TCRdb copy is restricted to in-frame clones and leaves out a portion. That table furnishes V, J and clone size, whereas the DNA furnished D and trimming. The sample has approximately 110,000 clones; roughly 83% are singletons. Sequences were obtained from peripheral blood. This chain links TRBV6-2 or TRBV6-3 with TRBJ2-1; 7 bases fit TRBD1. The receptor comes from a woman in her sixties or seventies with acute or convalescent COVID-19. This CDR3 is CASSLLGETGRIIEQFF. CDR3 bases: TGTGCCAGCAGCTTACTCGGGGAGACAGGGCGGATCATTGAGCAGTTCTTC.